The 27 T cell receptor beta chains below all came from one sample that was sequenced in a study of blood T cells in healthy people across ages. Through a sample-barcoded 5' primer and a J-beta primer mix, a second PCR was run for roughly 6 to 12 cycles. TCRdb called the 5' RACE reads again in MiXCR, with one record for every CDR3 protein. The profile shows about 680,000 distinct CDR3 sequences, 49% of them singletons. The sample consisted of blood. The receptors originated from an older woman in good health.

This clonotype was seen more than once but under ten times. The chain recombines TRBV6-6 with TRBJ2-5, with 10 bases matching TRBD2. CDR1 is MNHNY and CDR2 is SVGAGI in the germline V gene (reference sequence). Unmatched junction bases numbered 4, after V lost 2 bases and J lost 4 bases. The CDR3 is 15 residues long. The CDR3 coding sequence is TGTGCCAGCAGTTACCTAGCGGGAGTGGGAGAGACCCAGTACTTC. This gives the protein CASSYLAGVGETQYF.

As concerns this clonotype: This could be a read error, since a much larger clone is one nucleotide away. This sequence joins TRBV20-1 and TRBJ2-5, with 14 positions matching TRBD2. This CDR3 has 15 residues. Germline trimming cut 5 bases from V and 11 bases from J; bases unmatched to any gene: 13. Germline V lookup: CDR1 DFQATT, CDR2 SNEGSKA (reference sequence). DNA for the CDR3: TGCAGTGCTGATACCGGGACTAGCGGGAGAAATGAGCAGTACTTC. Translating gives CSADTGTSGRNEQYF.

The chain recombines TRBV20-1 with TRBJ2-7; tentatively, D is TRBD1 (6 bases). The CDR3 runs 14 residues. Trimming stripped 0 bases from V and 4 bases from J, with 13 bases between. In germline, CDR1 is DFQATT, CDR2 SNEGSKA (reference sequence). The CDR3 nucleotides read TGCAGTGCTAGAGATTGGGAACAGGGATACGAGCAGTACTTC. This codes for CSARDWEQGYEQYF.

This clonotype was recorded a few times. The chain employs TRBV28 and TRBJ2-6; a weak D match, TRBD2 (7 bases). Trimming shortened V by 5 bases and J by 0 bases, and 17 bases separated the two germline ends. CDR1 MDHEN and CDR2 SYDVKM come from the germline V gene. The length of the CDR3 is 18 residues. DNA of the CDR3: TGTGCCAGCAGTGTCGTAGGGGGGGGTAACTCTGGGGCCAACGTCCTGACTTTC. Protein: CASSVVGGGNSGANVLTF. Full variable domain (remainder filled in from reference TRBV28 and TRBJ2-6): DVKVTQSSRYLVKRTGEKVFLECVQDMDHENMFWYRQDPGLGLRLIYFSYDVKMKEKGDIPEGYSVSREKKERFSLILESASTNQTSMYLCASSVVGGGNSGANVLTFGAGSRLTVL.

Only one count was recorded for this clonotype. V usage is TRBV20-1 and J usage is TRBJ1-2; D might be TRBD1 (6 bases). The CDR3 totals 14 residues. V was trimmed by 0 bases and J by 4 bases, leaving 12 bases between them. CDR1 and CDR2 (germline): DFQATT, SNEGSKA (reference sequence). The CDR3 loop is CSAREQGSPYGYTF. CDR3 bases: TGCAGTGCTAGAGAGCAGGGGAGCCCCTATGGCTACACCTTC.

This clonotype was seen repeatedly, ten times or more. The chain has TRBV9 and TRBJ2-7; TRBD1 is a possible D gene (7 bases). The CDR3 spans 15 residues. Germline V gene data show CDR1 as SGDLS and CDR2 as YYNGEE. The V end lost 0 bases, the J end lost 3 bases, and 13 bases lay between the germline ends. The CDR3 DNA reads TGTGCCAGCAGCGTAGATTTCAGGGGGGTCTACGAGCAGTACTTC. Translation: CASSVDFRGVYEQYF.

Of note for this clonotype: A much larger clone lies a single base off, so this may be a read error. The chain has TRBV10-3 and TRBJ2-1; no clear D gene. This CDR3 has 15 amino acids. CDR1 is ENHRY and CDR2 is SYGVKD in the germline V gene. CDR3 DNA: TGTGCCATCAGTCCCGGGCTCCCCGCCTACAATGAGCGGTTCTTC. This translates into CAISPGLPAYNERFF.

There are many counts of this clonotype. V gene TRBV19 combines with J gene TRBJ2-1, with D possibly matching TRBD2 (5 bases). V lost 5 bases, J lost 10 bases, and 15 bases lay in between. The CDR3 runs to 13 residues. Germline CDR1 LNHDA, CDR2 SQIVND (reference sequence). The CDR3 sequence is CASSPLSRGEQFF. The CDR3 DNA reads TGTGCCAGTAGTCCCCTCTCTAGAGGGGAGCAGTTCTTC.

This clonotype was counted between two and nine times. CDR3 sequence reads: CASSVGAGSLADTQYF. In DNA, the CDR3 is TGTGCCAGCAGCGTAGGGGCCGGCTCCTTGGCAGATACGCAGTATTTT. V and J are TRBV9 and TRBJ2-3, with D uncertain. V lost 0 bases to trimming and J lost 4 bases, with 15 bases between them. Germline assignment: CDR1 SGDLS and CDR2 YYNGEE. This CDR3 contains 16 residues. The whole variable domain, remainder taken from reference TRBV9 and TRBJ2-3, is DSGVTQTPKHLITATGQRVTLRCSPRSGDLSVYWYQQSLDQGLQFLIQYYNGEERAKGNILERFSAQQFPDLHSELNLSSLELGDSALYFCASSVGAGSLADTQYFGPGTRLTVL.

A few counts support this clonotype. The chain links TRBV9 to TRBJ1-1; tentative D call: TRBD1 (6 bases). The CDR3 has 15 residues. Germline-derived CDR1 and CDR2 are SGDLS and YYNGEE. The V and J ends lost 0 bases and 4 bases respectively, with 13 bases between them. CDR3: CASSVDPGAATEAFF. The CDR3 DNA reads TGTGCCAGCAGCGTAGACCCGGGGGCGGCCACTGAAGCTTTCTTT.

This chain connects TRBV27 to TRBJ2-7, with 8 nucleotides matching TRBD2. CDR3 length: 13 amino acids. V was clipped by 2 bases and J by 9 bases; unmatched bases: 6. Germline V CDR1 and CDR2: MNHEY, SMNVEV (reference sequence). The CDR3 sequence: CASSLSGGQVQYF. The CDR3 DNA is TGTGCCAGCAGTTTAAGCGGGGGTCAGGTGCAGTACTTC.

The chain joins TRBV7-8 to TRBJ2-3; D is possibly TRBD2 (6 bases). The CDR3 contains 16 residues. The germline CDR1 and CDR2 sequences are SGHVS and FQNEAQ. Trimming took off 3 bases at V and 5 bases at J, with 18 bases between the two ends. The CDR3, as DNA: TGTGCCAGCAGCTTTCCCAGCGGGCCGGGATTAGATACGCAGTATTTT. Its protein is CASSFPSGPGLDTQYF.

Only a few counts were recorded for this clonotype. This chain connects TRBV7-6 to TRBJ2-5, with 7 bases fitting TRBD2. Losses at the gene ends were 4 bases for V and 4 bases for J; bases not matched to a gene: 9. Germline V gives CDR1 SGHVS, CDR2 FNYEAQ. The CDR3 covers 15 residues. The CDR3 DNA reads TGTGCCAGCAGCTCCAGGACTAGATGGGGAGAGACCCAGTACTTC. Its protein is CASSSRTRWGETQYF. Using reference TRBV7-6 and TRBJ2-5 for the parts outside the CDR3, the full variable domain is GAGVSQSPRYKVTKRGQDVALRCDPISGHVSLYWYRQALGQGPEFLTYFNYEAQQDKSGLPNDRFSAERPEGSISTLTIQRTEQRDSAMYRCASSSRTRWGETQYFGPGTRLLVL.

The gene calls are TRBV12-3 or TRBV12-4 and TRBJ1-4, with D perhaps TRBD1 (6 bases). The CDR3 has 14 residues. V was pared by 5 bases and J by 8 bases, with 15 bases between. CDR3 residues: CASSLTGTKEKLFF. The CDR3 DNA is TGTGCCAGCAGTCTCACAGGGACGAAGGAAAAACTGTTTTTT.

V usage is TRBV11-2 and J usage is TRBJ2-7; D may correspond to TRBD1 or TRBD2 (6 bases each). Germline-derived CDR1 and CDR2 are SGHAT and FQNNGV. There are 15 residues in the CDR3. Trimming cost V 4 bases and J 3 bases, with 16 bases left between them. CDR3 DNA sequence: TGTGCCAGCAGCTATAGGGGGGACGGGTACTACGAGCAGTACTTC. Amino acids: CASSYRGDGYYEQYF.

This clonotype appeared many times. The V and J genes are TRBV28 and TRBJ1-4; no clear D. The CDR3 runs 14 residues. The germline V and J ends were trimmed by 5 bases and 3 bases, with 10 bases remaining between them. In germline, CDR1 is MDHEN, CDR2 SYDVKM. This chain's CDR3 is CASSPLKANEKLFF. DNA for the CDR3: TGTGCCAGCAGTCCCTTAAAGGCTAATGAAAAACTGTTTTTT.

This clonotype was seen repeatedly, ten times or more. This chain connects TRBV6-1 to TRBJ2-3; TRBD2 matches at 8 bases. After removal of 7 bases from V and 5 bases from J, the junction contained 14 bases not matched to a gene. This CDR3 contains 16 residues. Germline V gene sequence: CDR1 MNHNS, CDR2 SASEGT. This CDR3 is CASKAGEYVVGDTQYF. The CDR3, as DNA: TGTGCCAGCAAAGCGGGAGAATATGTCGTAGGAGATACGCAGTATTTT.

The chain employs TRBV9 and TRBJ2-5, with D perhaps TRBD2 (6 bases). Germline V gene data show CDR1 as SGDLS and CDR2 as YYNGEE. The CDR3 spans 13 residues. Trimming shortened V by 3 bases and J by 1 base, and 7 bases separated the two germline ends. Written as DNA, the CDR3 is TGTGCCAGCAGCGGGGACTTCCAAGAGACCCAGTACTTC. This codes for CASSGDFQETQYF.

At least ten counts were recorded for this clonotype. This rearrangement joins TRBV28 to TRBJ2-5; unclear D gene. The CDR3 is 12 amino acids. CDR1 MDHEN and CDR2 SYDVKM come from the germline V gene. V lost 3 bases and J lost 5, with 7 bases in between. DNA for the CDR3: TGTGCCAGCAGTTTCATGGGGGAGACCCAGTACTTC. Residues: CASSFMGETQYF.

The V gene is TRBV11-1, the J gene TRBJ2-1, with D maybe TRBD2 (6 bases). Trimming took off 0 bases at V and 13 bases at J, with 19 bases between the two ends. This CDR3 contains 15 residues. CDR1 is SGHAT, CDR2 FQDESV, per germline (reference sequence). The CDR3: CASSLAGSGEETQFF. Written as DNA, the CDR3 is TGTGCCAGCAGCTTAGCGGGGTCGGGGGAAGAGACCCAGTTCTTC.

This clonotype turned up a few times. The genes are TRBV4-3 and TRBJ1-4; no clear D gene. Germline loops: CDR1 LGHNA, CDR2 YSLEER. Trimming removed 4 bases at V and 7 bases at J, with 13 bases between. The CDR3 has 14 amino acids. CDR3 in amino acids: CASSPRGGSEKLFF. The CDR3 nucleotides read TGCGCCAGCAGCCCTCGCGGAGGAAGTGAAAAACTGTTTTTT.

This chain joins TRBV7-6 and TRBJ2-7; 8 nucleotides agree with TRBD2. CDR3 length equals 12 residues. Germline V gene lookup returns CDR1 SGHVS and CDR2 FNYEAQ. The V and J ends lost 11 bases and 12 bases, in that order; junction bases with no gene match: 15. CDR3 protein: CALGAAGGPWYF. CDR3 nucleotides: TGTGCCCTGGGGGCGGCGGGAGGCCCATGGTACTTC.

As to this clonotype: One end of the junction varies from germline; a read error may be responsible. The rearrangement links TRBV7-2 to TRBJ2-1; the match to TRBD1 covers 11 bases. The germline CDR1 and CDR2 sequences are SGHTA and FQGNSA. CDR3 length: 17 residues. DNA of the CDR3: TGTGCCAGCAACTTAGTCGGGGACAGGGGGTTCTACAATGAGCAGTTCTTC. It encodes CASNLVGDRGFYNEQFF.

This chain uses TRBV10-3 with TRBJ2-3, with D unclear. The CDR3 loop spans 16 amino acids. Looked up from germline, CDR1 is ENHRY and CDR2 is SYGVKD. V was pared by 6 bases and J by 2 bases, with 18 bases between. The CDR3 DNA follows: TGTGCCATCAGCGATGATCTGGGTACCCTCACAGATACGCAGTATTTT. It translates to CAISDDLGTLTDTQYF.

The V gene is TRBV6-6, the J gene TRBJ1-5; tentative D call: TRBD1 (5 bases). Between the trimmed V and J ends, which lost 2 bases and 4 bases, there was a span of 18 bases. The CDR3 totals 17 residues. CDR1 is MNHNY and CDR2 is SVGAGI in the germline V gene (reference sequence). The CDR3 DNA sequence: TGTGCCAGCAGTTACGTGTCAGGGCCAACTCTAAATCAGCCCCAGCATTTT. Protein: CASSYVSGPTLNQPQHF.

In nucleotides, the CDR3 is TGTGCCAGCAGCTTAGAAGACAGGCCCAACTATGGCTACACCTTC. As protein: CASSLEDRPNYGYTF. The chain recombines TRBV11-2 with TRBJ1-2, with TRBD1 as a possible D gene (6 bases). This CDR3 comprises 15 residues. Germline-derived CDR1 and CDR2 are SGHAT and FQNNGV. Trimming shortened V by 0 bases and J by 2 bases, and 10 bases separated the two germline ends. Together with reference TRBV11-2 and TRBJ1-2, the CDR3 gives the full variable domain: EAGVAQSPRYKIIEKRQSVAFWCNPISGHATLYWYQQILGQGPKLLIQFQNNGVVDDSQLPKDRFSAERLKGVDSTLKIQPAKLEDSAVYLCASSLEDRPNYGYTFGSGTRLTVV.

V gene TRBV7-2 combines with J gene TRBJ2-2; D is unresolved. This CDR3 region has 14 residues. CDR1 is SGHTA and CDR2 is FQGNSA in the germline V gene. Trimming pared 3 bases from V and 6 bases from J, leaving 11 bases between. CDR3 region: CASSFMQGSGELFF. The CDR3 coding sequence is TGTGCCAGCAGCTTTATGCAAGGGTCCGGGGAGCTGTTTTTT.